The present entry profiles one T cell receptor beta chain with its context. The data originate from a study of blood T cell repertoires in COVID-19. Whole-study context: Collection of acute and convalescent COVID-19 samples took place in the United States, Italy and Spain.

The CDR3 is made up of 16 amino acids. Germline lookup yields CDR1 SGHVS and CDR2 FQNEAQ. V shed 2 bases and J shed 6 bases, with 19 bases lying between them. The data were produced by immunoSEQ multiplex PCR, yet TCRdb's version contains in-frame clones alone and is incomplete. The sample records approximately 330,000 clones, 88% being singletons. This TCR was sampled from a woman aged 45-59 years with active or convalescent COVID-19. V usage is TRBV7-8 and J usage is TRBJ1-1; maybe TRBD1 (5 bases). Sequenced input: peripheral blood. The CDR3 DNA sequence: TGTGCCAGCAGCTTACTTTACGGGGAGGGGCGGGCTGAAGCTTTCTTT. This translates into CASSLLYGEGRAEAFF.